Below, one T cell receptor beta chain is given with its context. This sample was taken from a study of blood T cell repertoires in COVID-19. Trimming stripped 3 bases from V and 0 bases from J, with 9 bases between. The germline CDR1 and CDR2 sequences are DFQATT and SNEGSKA (reference sequence). The CDR3 contains 13 residues. Here immunoSEQ multiplex PCR was the method, and the copy in TCRdb shows in-frame clones only, minus some. The sample contains some 500,000 clones, around 90% of which appear only once. The sample was peripheral blood. The rearrangement uses TRBV20-1 and TRBJ2-7; D is possibly TRBD1 (6 bases). The sequence was obtained from a woman aged 50 to 65 with COVID-19, enrolled during active disease. The CDR3 DNA sequence: TGCAGTGCTAGTCAGGACAGCTCCTACGAGCAGTACTTC. As protein: CSASQDSSYEQYF.